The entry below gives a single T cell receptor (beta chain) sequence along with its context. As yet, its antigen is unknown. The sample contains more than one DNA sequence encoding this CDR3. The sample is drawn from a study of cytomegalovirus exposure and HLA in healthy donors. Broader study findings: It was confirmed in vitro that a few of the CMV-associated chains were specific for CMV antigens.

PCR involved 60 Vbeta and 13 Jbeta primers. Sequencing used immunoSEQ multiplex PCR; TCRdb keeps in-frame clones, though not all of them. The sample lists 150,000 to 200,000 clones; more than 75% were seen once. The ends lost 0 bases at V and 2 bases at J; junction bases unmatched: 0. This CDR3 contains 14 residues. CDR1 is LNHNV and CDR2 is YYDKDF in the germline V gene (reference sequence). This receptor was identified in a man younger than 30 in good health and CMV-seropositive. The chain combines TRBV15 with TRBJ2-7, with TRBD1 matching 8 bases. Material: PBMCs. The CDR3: CATSRDRGPYEQYF. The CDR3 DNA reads TGTGCCACCAGCAGAGACAGGGGGCCCTACGAGCAGTACTTC.